Presented here are 11 T cell receptor beta chains from one specimen sequenced in a study of early T cells in non-severe SARS-CoV-2 infection (dated by TCRdb to the early 2020s). Libraries were prepared through 5' RACE. Sequencing instrument: NextSeq 500. The public sequencing data were trimmed at Q25 with fastp and processed into clonotypes with MiXCR by TCRdb, which kept only in-frame beta chains. One record per CDR3 amino acid sequence lists the most common genes and DNA. The sample table contains some 80,000 distinct CDR3 sequences; only one count was recorded for roughly an eighth of them. The biggest ten clones account for roughly a sixth of the sample. Source: whole blood, taken at baseline. The receptors derive from an adult who was a healthcare worker with PCR-confirmed SARS-CoV-2 infection or an uninfected control (not recorded which). The donor label of this sample is uncertain.

J is TRBJ2-2 and V is TRBV7-3; D possibly corresponds to TRBD1 (6 bases). The CDR3 has 14 amino acids. Germline CDR1 and CDR2: SGHTA and FQGTGA. The V end lost 2 bases, the J end lost 4 bases, and 8 bases lay between the germline ends. CDR3 bases: TGTGCCAGCAGCTTATCAGGGGCCACCGGGGAGCTGTTTTTT. Translated, it gives CASSLSGATGELFF.

The chain employs TRBV5-4 and TRBJ1-6, with D unresolved. Germline-derived CDR1 and CDR2 are SGHNT and YYREEE (reference sequence). Deletions cut 1 base from V and 7 bases from J, with 9 bases between. This CDR3 is built from 14 residues. In nucleotides, the CDR3 is TGTGCCAGCAGCTTGTTCTTTGGGAATTCACCCCTCCACTTT. Translating it yields CASSLFFGNSPLHF.

This clonotype was observed a few times. V and J are TRBV7-2 and TRBJ2-5; D perhaps matches TRBD2 (7 bases). V was cut by 5 bases and J by 5 bases, with 12 bases left in between. There are 13 residues in the CDR3. The V gene's germline CDR1 is SGHTA and CDR2 FQGNSA. The DNA of the CDR3 is TGTGCCAGCAGCGCCGGGGGGCGTGAGACCCAGTACTTC. It is translated as CASSAGGRETQYF. The entire variable domain, with the rest obtained from reference TRBV7-2 and TRBJ2-5, is as follows: GAGVSQSPSNKVTEKGKDVELRCDPISGHTALYWYRQSLGQGLEFLIYFQGNSAPDKSGLPSDRFSAERTGGSVSTLTIQRTQQEDSAVYLCASSAGGRETQYFGPGTRLLVL.

This clonotype was observed a handful of times. The chain employs TRBV20-1 and TRBJ2-7; no clear D gene. This CDR3 has 13 residues. Germline values: CDR1 DFQATT, CDR2 SNEGSKA (reference sequence). V dropped 5 bases and J dropped 3 bases, with 14 bases sitting between them. In DNA, the CDR3 is TGCAGTGCTCGATCGCGACAAGACTACGAGCAGTACTTC. It encodes CSARSRQDYEQYF.

This chain connects TRBV6-1 to TRBJ2-7, with 7 bases aligning to TRBD1. CDR3 length: 13 residues. CDR1 and CDR2 from the germline V gene are MNHNS and SASEGT. Trimming took 2 bases from V and 5 from J; bases not matched to a gene: 3. The CDR3 loop reads CASSEFDRDEQYF. In DNA, the CDR3 is TGTGCCAGCAGTGAATTTGACAGGGACGAGCAGTACTTC.

This clonotype has a handful of counts. V gene TRBV4-3 combines with J gene TRBJ1-1; no clear D gene. The V gene lost 0 bases and the J gene lost 1 base, with 12 bases spanning the gap. CDR1 is LGHNA, CDR2 YSLEER, per germline. The CDR3 extends over 16 amino acids. CDR3 in amino acids: CASSQEGVGKNTEAFF. The DNA of the CDR3 is TGCGCCAGCAGCCAAGAGGGAGTAGGGAAGAACACTGAAGCTTTCTTT.

The CDR3 nucleotides read TGTGCCAGCAGCCACGCTGGACAGGCCATATATTTT. As protein: CASSHAGQAIYF. The rearrangement uses TRBV4-2 and TRBJ1-3; 7 bases fit TRBD1. V was clipped by 3 bases and J by 11 bases; unmatched bases: 4. The length of the CDR3 is 12 residues. Per germline, CDR1 LGHNA and CDR2 YNFKEQ.

The rearrangement uses TRBV2 and TRBJ2-1; D is possibly TRBD1 (6 bases). Germline CDR1 is SNHLY and CDR2 is FYNNEI. The CDR3 runs to 13 residues. Trimming removed 7 bases at V and 0 bases at J, with 7 bases between. CDR3 sequence reads: CASTQGSYNEQFF. The CDR3 nucleotides read TGTGCCAGCACACAGGGCTCCTACAATGAGCAGTTCTTC.

There are many counts of this clonotype. V gene TRBV5-1 combines with J gene TRBJ1-2, with 9 bases fitting TRBD1. Germline trimming cut 7 bases from V and 0 bases from J; bases unmatched to any gene: 4. CDR3 length: 14 residues. Germline V gene sequence: CDR1 SGHRS, CDR2 YFSETQ. The CDR3 sequence: CASGGQGPNYGYTF. The CDR3 DNA reads TGCGCCAGCGGTGGACAGGGGCCTAACTATGGCTACACCTTC.

This clonotype was detected a few times. The chain couples TRBV5-1 to TRBJ2-5; the D is unclear. The germline V gene has CDR1 SGHRS and CDR2 YFSETQ. This CDR3 has 13 amino acids. Trimming stripped 0 bases from V and 4 bases from J, with 7 bases between. The CDR3 region is CASSLATSETQYF. CDR3 nucleotide sequence: TGCGCCAGCAGCTTGGCGACGTCAGAGACCCAGTACTTC.

This clonotype was found many times. The rearrangement joins TRBV5-1 to TRBJ2-1; D gene unclear. The CDR3 covers 13 residues. Germline V lookup: CDR1 SGHRS, CDR2 YFSETQ. Trimming took off 3 bases at V and 3 bases at J, with 7 bases between the two ends. DNA of the CDR3: TGCGCCAGCAGCTCTGGGCTCTACAATGAGCAGTTCTTC. It translates to CASSSGLYNEQFF.